The clone carrying this T cell receptor beta chain was detected ten times or more. The data derive from a study of T cells in Graves' hyperthyroidism and ophthalmopathy. The CDR3 is made up of 13 amino acids. CDR1 is SGHTA and CDR2 is FQGTGA in the germline V gene. V gave up 5 bases and J gave up 3 bases, with 8 bases separating them. Amplification of TCR beta CDR3 regions was performed using RNA transcripts as template. The HTBI primer set served for first-round RT-PCR of the TCR CDR3. Via MiXCR, TCRdb re-called the multiplex PCR reads, giving one row per CDR3 protein. The sample lists around 350,000 distinct CDR3 sequences; roughly 19% were seen once. Pregnant or lactating patients were excluded, as were those with uncontrolled infection or other autoimmune disease.

This TCR was recovered from a young woman with Graves' hyperthyroidism. This rearrangement joins TRBV7-3 to TRBJ1-5; no reliable D call. Sequencing was done on a sample of blood. The CDR3, as DNA: TGTGCCAGCAGCAAGAGCACCAATCAGCCCCAGCATTTT. It translates to CASSKSTNQPQHF.